Listed here is a single TCR beta chain. Amplification used 60 Vbeta primers and 13 Jbeta primers. The assay was immunoSEQ multiplex PCR, and TCRdb's table has in-frame clones only and misses some. This sample carries some 190,000 clones, around 87% of them seen once, and the ten largest clones take more than 1%. The record originates from a study of cytomegalovirus exposure and HLA in healthy donors. This CDR3 has 12 residues. Germline CDR1 is MNHEY and CDR2 is SMNVEV (reference sequence). The V end was cut by 4 bases, the J end by 10 bases, with 12 bases between. This clonotype was sampled from a boy aged 2 to 10 in good health and CMV-seronegative. Sequenced input: PBMCs. This rearrangement joins TRBV27 to TRBJ2-3; weak D call: TRBD1 (6 bases). CDR3 sequence: CASSSRKGAQYF. The CDR3 DNA sequence: TGTGCCAGCAGTTCCCGGAAGGGGGCGCAGTATTTT.